Listed here are 6 T cell receptor beta chains from one sample, sequenced in a study of T cell responses to AZD1222 COVID-19 vaccine (dated by TCRdb to the early 2020s). The sample's time point label is to be understood as: baseline before first vaccination. Library construction relied on the immunoSEQ multiplex PCR assay. Sourced from immuneACCESS, this table was stored by TCRdb with only in-frame sequences that have V and J called. A share of the clones is absent; for the studies checked, an unresolved V gene accounts for under half, and the remainder has no known explanation. The sample includes 100,000 to 150,000 clones, with 89% observed a single time. 1.5% to 1.9% of the sample lies in the top ten. The material sequenced was peripheral blood, taken on day 0 of AZD1222 vaccination. These receptors were obtained from an adult in good health.

This clone showed up just once. V is TRBV19 and J is TRBJ2-2; 8 positions match TRBD1. Germline CDR1 LNHDA, CDR2 SQIVND (reference sequence). The CDR3 length is 18 residues. The V segment lost 3 bases and the J segment 5 bases; nucleotides outside the gene matches: 14. CDR3 region: CASSIGGGQGLGTGELFF. The CDR3 DNA is TGTGCCAGTAGTATCGGGGGCGGACAGGGTCTGGGAACCGGGGAGCTGTTTTTT.

The rearrangement uses TRBV28 and TRBJ2-2, with TRBD1 matching 7 bases. CDR1 and CDR2 from the germline V gene are MDHEN and SYDVKM. This CDR3 has 15 amino acids. V lost 7 bases and J lost 1; bases outside the gene matches: 6. The CDR3 sequence: CASNAGTENTGELFF. The CDR3 region has the DNA TGTGCCAGCAATGCCGGGACAGAGAACACCGGGGAGCTGTTTTTT.

The chain has TRBV10-3 and TRBJ1-1, with D tentatively TRBD1 (5 bases). Looked up from germline, CDR1 is ENHRY and CDR2 is SYGVKD. The CDR3 contains 13 residues. V was cut by 6 bases and J by 1 base, with 9 bases left in between. The CDR3 nucleotides are TGTGCCATCAGGGCAGGGACGAACACTGAAGCTTTCTTT. Translating it yields CAIRAGTNTEAFF.

The chain has TRBV19 and TRBJ1-1; no firm D call. V dropped 0 bases and J dropped 0 bases, with 17 bases sitting between them. The CDR3 contains 18 residues. Germline V lookup: CDR1 LNHDA, CDR2 SQIVND (reference sequence). The DNA for the CDR3 is TGTGCCAGTAGTATAGATCTCGGGAGCCTAATCTTGAACACTGAAGCTTTCTTT. Its translation is CASSIDLGSLILNTEAFF.

This chain uses TRBV7-6 with TRBJ2-2, with TRBD2 matching over 11 bases. The CDR3 length is 18 residues. Germline CDR1 SGHVS, CDR2 FNYEAQ. The V segment lost 3 bases and the J segment 4 bases; nucleotides outside the gene matches: 10. The CDR3 nucleotides are TGTGCCAGCAGCTTGGTAATAGCGGGAGGGTTTGGCACCGGGGAGCTGTTTTTT. It yields the protein CASSLVIAGGFGTGELFF.

J is TRBJ2-7 and V is TRBV11-1; the match to TRBD1 covers 7 bases. The CDR3 spans 15 residues. V shed 2 bases, J shed 4 bases, and the junction held 8 bases outside the gene matches. The germline V gene encodes CDR1 SGHAT and CDR2 FQDESV (reference sequence). The CDR3 protein is CASSLSGTETYEQYF. The DNA for the CDR3 is TGTGCCAGCAGCTTATCCGGGACAGAAACGTACGAGCAGTACTTC.